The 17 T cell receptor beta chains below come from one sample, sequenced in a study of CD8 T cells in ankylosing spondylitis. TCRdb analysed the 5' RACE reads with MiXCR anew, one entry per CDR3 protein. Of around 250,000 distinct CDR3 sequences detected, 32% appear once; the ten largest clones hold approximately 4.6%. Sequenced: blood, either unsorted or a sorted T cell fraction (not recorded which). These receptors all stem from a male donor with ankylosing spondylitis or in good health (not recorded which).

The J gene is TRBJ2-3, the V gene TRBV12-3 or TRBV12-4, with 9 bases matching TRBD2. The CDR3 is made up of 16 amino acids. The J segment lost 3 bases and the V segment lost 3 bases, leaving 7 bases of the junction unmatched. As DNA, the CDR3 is TGTGCCAGCAGTTTTCGGCGGGGGGGCCCTACAGATACGCAGTATTTT. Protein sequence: CASSFRRGGPTDTQYF.

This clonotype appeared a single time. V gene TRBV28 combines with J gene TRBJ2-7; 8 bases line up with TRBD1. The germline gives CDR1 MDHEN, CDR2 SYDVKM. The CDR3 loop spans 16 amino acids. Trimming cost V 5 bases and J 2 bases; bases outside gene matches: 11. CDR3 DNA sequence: TGTGCCAGCAGTGCTTCCGGGACAGGAGTTCCCTACGAGCAGTACTTC. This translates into CASSASGTGVPYEQYF.

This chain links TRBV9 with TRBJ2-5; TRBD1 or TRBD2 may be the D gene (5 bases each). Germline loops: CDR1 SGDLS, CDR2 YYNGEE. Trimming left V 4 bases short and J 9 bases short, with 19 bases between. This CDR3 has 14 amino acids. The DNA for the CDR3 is TGTGCCAGCAGCCCCCCTGGGGGTCCCGGGGCCCAGTACTTC. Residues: CASSPPGGPGAQYF.

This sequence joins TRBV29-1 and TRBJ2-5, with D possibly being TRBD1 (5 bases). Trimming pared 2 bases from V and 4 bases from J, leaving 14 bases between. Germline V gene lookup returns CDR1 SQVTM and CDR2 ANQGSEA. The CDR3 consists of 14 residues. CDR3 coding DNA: TGCAGCGTTGAAATTAGGCAGGGCGGAGAGACCCAGTACTTC. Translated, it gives CSVEIRQGGETQYF. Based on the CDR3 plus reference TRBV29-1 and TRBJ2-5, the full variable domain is SAVISQKPSRDICQRGTSLTIQCQVDSQVTMMFWYRQQPGQSLTLIATANQGSEATYESGFVIDKFPISRPNLTFSTLTVSNMSPEDSSIYLCSVEIRQGGETQYFGPGTRLLVL.

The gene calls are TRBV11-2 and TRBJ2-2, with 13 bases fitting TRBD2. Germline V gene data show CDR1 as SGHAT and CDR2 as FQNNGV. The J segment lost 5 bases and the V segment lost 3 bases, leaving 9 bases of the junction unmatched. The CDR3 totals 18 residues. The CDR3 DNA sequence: TGTGCCAGCAGCTTTCGGACTAGCGGGGGATCGAGAACCGGGGAGCTGTTTTTT. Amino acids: CASSFRTSGGSRTGELFF.

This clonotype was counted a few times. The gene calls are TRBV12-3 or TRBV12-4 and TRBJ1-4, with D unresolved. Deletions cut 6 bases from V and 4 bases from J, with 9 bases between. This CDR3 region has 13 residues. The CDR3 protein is CASSTAFNEKLFF. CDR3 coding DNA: TGTGCCAGCAGCACAGCTTTTAATGAAAAACTGTTTTTT.

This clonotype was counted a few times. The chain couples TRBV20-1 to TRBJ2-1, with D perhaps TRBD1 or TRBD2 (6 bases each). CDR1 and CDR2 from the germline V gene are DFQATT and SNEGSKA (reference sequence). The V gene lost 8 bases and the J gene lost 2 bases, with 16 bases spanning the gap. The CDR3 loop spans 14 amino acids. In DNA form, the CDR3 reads TGCAGTCCTAATGAGGGGGGCCCCTACAATGAGCAGTTCTTC. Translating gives CSPNEGGPYNEQFF.

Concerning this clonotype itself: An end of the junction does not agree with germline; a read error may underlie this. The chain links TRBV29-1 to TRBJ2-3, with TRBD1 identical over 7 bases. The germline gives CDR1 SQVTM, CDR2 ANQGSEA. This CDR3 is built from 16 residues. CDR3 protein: CSVEGGDRAPTDTQYF. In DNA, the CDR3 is TGCAGCGTCGAAGGGGGCGACAGGGCCCCCACAGATACGCAGTATTTT.

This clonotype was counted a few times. CDR3 in amino acids: CSARGTNNEQFF. CDR3 DNA: TGCAGTGCTCGGGGGACAAACAATGAGCAGTTCTTC. V and J are TRBV20-1 and TRBJ2-1; either TRBD1 or TRBD2 may fit D (6 bases each). V was clipped by 5 bases and J by 5 bases, with 10 bases between them. The length of the CDR3 is 12 residues. CDR1 and CDR2 from the germline V gene are DFQATT and SNEGSKA (reference sequence).

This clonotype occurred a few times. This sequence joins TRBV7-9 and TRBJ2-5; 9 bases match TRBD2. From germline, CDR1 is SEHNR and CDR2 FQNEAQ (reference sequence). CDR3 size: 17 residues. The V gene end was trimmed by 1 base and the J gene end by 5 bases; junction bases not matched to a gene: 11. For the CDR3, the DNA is TGTGCCAGCAGCTTAGGACTAGCGGTCCGACCTGGGGAGACCCAGTACTTC. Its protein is CASSLGLAVRPGETQYF.

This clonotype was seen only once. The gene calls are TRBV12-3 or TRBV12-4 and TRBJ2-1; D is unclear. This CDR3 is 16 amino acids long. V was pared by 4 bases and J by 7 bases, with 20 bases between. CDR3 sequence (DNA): TGTGCCAGCAGTTCCTCCAATGGGATACATGTAAATGAGCAGTTCTTC. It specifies CASSSSNGIHVNEQFF.

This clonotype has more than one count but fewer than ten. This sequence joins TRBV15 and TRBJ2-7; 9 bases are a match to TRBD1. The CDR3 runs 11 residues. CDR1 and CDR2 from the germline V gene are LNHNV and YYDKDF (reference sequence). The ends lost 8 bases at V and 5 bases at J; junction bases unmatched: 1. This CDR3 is CATGTGNEQYF. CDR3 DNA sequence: TGTGCCACCGGGACAGGGAACGAGCAGTACTTC.

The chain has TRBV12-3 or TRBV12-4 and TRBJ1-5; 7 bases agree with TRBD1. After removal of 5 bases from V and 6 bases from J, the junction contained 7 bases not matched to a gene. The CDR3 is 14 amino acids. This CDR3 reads CASSPTGLGQPQHF. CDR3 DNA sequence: TGTGCCAGCAGTCCGACAGGGTTGGGTCAGCCCCAGCATTTT.

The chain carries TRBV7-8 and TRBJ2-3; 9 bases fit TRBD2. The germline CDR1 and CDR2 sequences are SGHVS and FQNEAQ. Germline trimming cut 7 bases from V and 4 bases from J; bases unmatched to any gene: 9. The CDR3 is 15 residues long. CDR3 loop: CASIEAGGFADTQYF. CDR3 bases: TGTGCCAGCATAGAGGCGGGGGGGTTTGCAGATACGCAGTATTTT.

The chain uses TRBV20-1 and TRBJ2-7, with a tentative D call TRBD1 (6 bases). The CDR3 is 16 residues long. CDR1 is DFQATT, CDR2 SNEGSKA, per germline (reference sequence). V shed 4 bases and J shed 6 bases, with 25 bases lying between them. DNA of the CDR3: TGCAGTGCTACAAACCACAGGGACGGCCAAAGTGGCGAGCAGTACTTC. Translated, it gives CSATNHRDGQSGEQYF.

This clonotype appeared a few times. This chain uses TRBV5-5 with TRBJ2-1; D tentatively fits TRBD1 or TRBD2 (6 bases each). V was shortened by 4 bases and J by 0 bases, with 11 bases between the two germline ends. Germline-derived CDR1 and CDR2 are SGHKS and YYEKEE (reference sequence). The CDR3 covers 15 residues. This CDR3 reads CASSRGGSSYNEQFF. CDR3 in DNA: TGTGCCAGCAGCCGAGGGGGGAGCTCCTACAATGAGCAGTTCTTC.

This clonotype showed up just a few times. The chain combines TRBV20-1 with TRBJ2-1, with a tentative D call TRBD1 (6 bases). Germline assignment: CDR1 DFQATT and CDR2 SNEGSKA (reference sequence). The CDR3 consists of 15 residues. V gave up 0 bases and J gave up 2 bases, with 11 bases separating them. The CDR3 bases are TGCAGTGCTAGAGACGTAGGACAGCCCTACAATGAGCAGTTCTTC. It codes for CSARDVGQPYNEQFF.